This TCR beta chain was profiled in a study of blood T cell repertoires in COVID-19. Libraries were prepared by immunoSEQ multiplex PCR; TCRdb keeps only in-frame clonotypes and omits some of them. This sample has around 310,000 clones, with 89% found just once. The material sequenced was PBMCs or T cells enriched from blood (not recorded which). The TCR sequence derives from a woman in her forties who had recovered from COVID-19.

CDR3 sequence reads: CASSYGQSNEKLFF. In nucleotides, the CDR3 is TGTGCCAGCAGTTACGGACAGTCTAATGAAAAACTGTTTTTT. The J gene is TRBJ1-4, the V gene TRBV6-6; D perhaps matches TRBD1 (6 bases). Trimming took 2 bases from V and 3 from J, leaving 7 bases between them. Germline V gives CDR1 MNHNY, CDR2 SVGAGI (reference sequence). The CDR3 totals 14 residues.